The next 8 T cell receptor beta chains were all read from a single sample in a study of blood T cell repertoires in COVID-19. Only in-frame clones appear in the TCRdb table, and some are missing; sequencing was by immunoSEQ multiplex PCR. The sample has fewer than 200,000 clones, about 76% seen once. Sequencing input: peripheral blood. These receptors originate from a woman aged 50 to 65 with active or convalescent COVID-19.

The CDR3 bases are TGTGCCAGCAGGGCGGGAGGGGGGGCAGCAGATGGCTACACCTTC. It is translated as CASRAGGGAADGYTF. The rearrangement joins TRBV6-5 to TRBJ1-2; a weak D match, TRBD1 (6 bases). CDR3 size: 15 residues. Trimming removed 6 bases from V and 6 bases from J, with 20 bases in between. From germline, CDR1 is MNHEY and CDR2 SVGAGI.

The J gene is TRBJ2-2, the V gene TRBV13, with TRBD2 matching over 9 bases. This CDR3 contains 15 residues. Germline V gives CDR1 PRHDT, CDR2 FYEKMQ (reference sequence). V gave up 5 bases and J gave up 5 bases; unmatched junction bases: 6. The CDR3 region has the DNA TGTGCCAGCAGCCACGGACTAGCGCCTACCGGGGAGCTGTTTTTT. Encoded protein: CASSHGLAPTGELFF. The full variable domain, its missing parts supplied by reference TRBV13 and TRBJ2-2, is AAGVIQSPRHLIKEKRETATLKCYPIPRHDTVYWYQQGPGQDPQFLISFYEKMQSDKGSIPDRFSAQQFSDYHSELNMSSLELGDSALYFCASSHGLAPTGELFFGEGSRLTVL.

The rearrangement links TRBV5-1 to TRBJ2-3; possible D gene TRBD1, 5 bases. Per the germline V gene, CDR1 is SGHRS and CDR2 is YFSETQ. The V end was cut by 1 base, the J end by 4 bases, with 13 bases between. This CDR3 contains 15 residues. Written as DNA, the CDR3 is TGCGCCAGCAGCTTGTCGGACAAGGAAGCAGATACGCAGTATTTT. It codes for CASSLSDKEADTQYF. The variable domain in full, completed from reference TRBV5-1 and TRBJ2-3, reads KAGVTQTPRYLIKTRGQQVTLSCSPISGHRSVSWYQQTPGQGLQFLFEYFSETQRNKGNFPGRFSGRQFSNSRSEMNVSTLELGDSALYLCASSLSDKEADTQYFGPGTRLTVL.

This chain uses TRBV19 with TRBJ2-7; 8 bases fit TRBD1. The CDR3 contains 15 residues. The V segment lost 5 bases and the J segment 2 bases; nucleotides outside the gene matches: 8. Germline CDR1 is LNHDA and CDR2 is SQIVND (reference sequence). The CDR3 spells CASSEDRGGTYEQYF. CDR3 DNA: TGTGCCAGTAGTGAAGACAGGGGAGGAACCTACGAGCAGTACTTC.

The chain recombines TRBV4-2 with TRBJ2-3; TRBD2 matches 8 bases. V was clipped by 4 bases and J by 5 bases; unmatched bases: 5. The CDR3 runs to 14 residues. Germline V CDR1 and CDR2: LGHNA, YNFKEQ. CDR3 nucleotide sequence: TGTGCCAGCAGCCCTGGACTAGCAGGAGATACGCAGTATTTT. This codes for CASSPGLAGDTQYF.

This chain uses TRBV7-8 with TRBJ1-2, with TRBD1 as a possible D gene (6 bases). The CDR3 totals 13 residues. Germline assignment: CDR1 SGHVS and CDR2 FQNEAQ. The ends were cut back, 4 bases at V and 6 bases at J, with 12 bases in the middle. The CDR3: CASSSTGWDGYTF. DNA of the CDR3: TGTGCCAGCAGCTCCACAGGGTGGGATGGCTACACCTTC.

This clone was detected once. The chain uses TRBV24-1 and TRBJ1-2, with 12 positions matching TRBD1. CDR1 KGHDR and CDR2 SFDVKD come from the germline V gene. Germline trimming cut 12 bases from V and 7 bases from J; bases unmatched to any gene: 11. CDR3 size: 14 residues. In nucleotides, the CDR3 is TGTGCCCCCGGATTGGGACAGGGGGCGTTTGGCTACACCTTC. Translating it yields CAPGLGQGAFGYTF.

This clone was seen only a few times. The genes are TRBV7-9 and TRBJ1-2; D may be TRBD1 (5 bases). The V end was cut by 2 bases, the J end by 2 bases, with 9 bases between. CDR1 SEHNR and CDR2 FQNEAQ come from the germline V gene (reference sequence). The CDR3 runs 14 residues. For the CDR3, the DNA is TGTGCCAGCAGCTTATATGGGGGGAACTATGGCTACACCTTC. Its protein is CASSLYGGNYGYTF.